A selection of T cell receptor beta chains follows, all from one sample in a study of blood T cell repertoires in COVID-19. Profiled with immunoSEQ multiplex PCR; TCRdb holds only in-frame clones, not every one. The sample carries 200,000 to 300,000 clones, about 91% recorded once. The sample consisted of PBMCs or T cells enriched from blood (not recorded which). Receptor source: a woman aged 40 to 49 with acute COVID-19. Each CDR3 is given with its conserved first and last residue. Each record gives: J gene, clone size, V gene, D gene, CDR3 DNA, CDR3 protein. D genes are given only for firm matches. The size of a clone is reported for some rows only, either as once, few or many, or as a class for expanded clones.

TRBJ2-2	NA	TRBV3-1/TRBV3-2	NA	TGTGCCAGCAGCCAGGGGGGGAACACCGGGGAGCTGTTTTTT	CASSQGGNTGELFF
TRBJ2-2	once	TRBV24-1	TRBD2	TGTGCCACCAGTGACCTAGGGACTAGCAAAAACACCGGGGAGCTGTTTTTT	CATSDLGTSKNTGELFF
TRBJ2-7	few	TRBV15	NA	TGTGCCACCAGCAGAGACAGGGAAGCGACCTACGAGCAGTACTTC	CATSRDREATYEQYF
TRBJ2-2	NA	TRBV5-4	TRBD2	TGTGCCAGCAGCCTCAGACTAGCGGCGAACACCGGGGAGCTGTTTTTT	CASSLRLAANTGELFF
TRBJ1-5	NA	TRBV19	NA	TGTGCCAGTAGTATAGCAGGGATGAATCAGCCCCAGCATTTT	CASSIAGMNQPQHF
TRBJ1-5	NA	TRBV24-1	TRBD1	TGTGCCACCAGTGATGCTACAGGGGGCGGTGGGCCCCAGCATTTT	CATSDATGGGGPQHF
TRBJ1-1	NA	TRBV7-2	NA	TGTGCCAGCAGCTTGGCCTCGTCCCGGCAGGCGCCTAACACTGAAGCTTTCTTT	CASSLASSRQAPNTEAFF
TRBJ2-5	NA	TRBV2	TRBD2	TGTGCCAGCAGTGGGACTAGCATGGAGACCCAGTACTTC	CASSGTSMETQYF
TRBJ1-1	NA	TRBV5-4	TRBD1	TGTGCCAGCAGCTTGGGAGGACAGGGGGGGAGGACTGAAGCTTTCTTT	CASSLGGQGGRTEAFF
TRBJ2-3	NA	TRBV7-9	TRBD2	TGTGCCAGCCACCTAGCGGGGGGCACCCCAGATACGCAGTATTTT	CASHLAGGTPDTQYF
TRBJ1-2	NA	TRBV10-3	NA	TGTGCCATCAGTGAGTCGGGCAACCCCTCGAACTATGGCTACACCTTC	CAISESGNPSNYGYTF
TRBJ2-5	NA	TRBV5-1	NA	TGCGCCAGCAGCTCCTGGGGAGGAGAGACCCAGTACTTC	CASSSWGGETQYF
TRBJ1-5	NA	TRBV6-6	NA	TGTGCCAGCAGTTACCTCGAGGGCCAGAGCAATCAGCCCCAGCATTTT	CASSYLEGQSNQPQHF
TRBJ1-2	NA	TRBV24-1	TRBD1	TGTGCCACCAGTGACCTACAGGGGGCGGGAGGCTACACCTTC	CATSDLQGAGGYTF
TRBJ2-3	NA	TRBV3-1/TRBV3-2	TRBD2	TGTGCCAGCAGCCAAGATTACGCGGGGGGGCCAGATACGCAGTATTTT	CASSQDYAGGPDTQYF
TRBJ2-1	NA	TRBV5-1	TRBD2	TGCGCCAGTCAATATCGGGGGGGTTCTGTAAATGAGCAGTTCTTC	CASQYRGGSVNEQFF
TRBJ1-2	NA	TRBV5-8	NA	TGTGCCAGCAGCTTGGGCGGCCTTAACTATGGCTACACCTTC	CASSLGGLNYGYTF
TRBJ1-2	NA	TRBV7-9	NA	TGTGCCAGCGGGGTTGGGGAGGGTATGGCCTATGGCTACACCTTC	CASGVGEGMAYGYTF
TRBJ2-3	NA	TRBV13	NA	TGTGCCAGCAGCCCGACGTGGGCCCTCACAGATACGCAGTATTTT	CASSPTWALTDTQYF
TRBJ2-2	NA	TRBV10-3	TRBD1	TGTGCCATCAGTGGGACAGGGGGCACCGGGGAGCTGTTTTTT	CAISGTGGTGELFF
TRBJ2-1	NA	TRBV30	NA	TGTGCCTGGATTAAACAGGGTTTCGGGAATGAGCAGTTCTTC	CAWIKQGFGNEQFF
TRBJ1-1	NA	TRBV6-5	TRBD1	TGTGCCAGCAGGGGACAGCAGGGCACTGAAGCTTTCTTT	CASRGQQGTEAFF
TRBJ2-3	NA	TRBV13	TRBD2	TGTGCCAGCGGGAAGCCGGCGGGAGCCAGGGATACGCAGTATTTT	CASGKPAGARDTQYF
TRBJ1-5	few	TRBV7-2	NA	TGTGCCAGCAGCTTATGGGGTTCGGCAGGGGTGGGTAGCAATCAGCCCCAGCATTTT	CASSLWGSAGVGSNQPQHF
TRBJ1-5	NA	TRBV12-3/TRBV12-4	TRBD1	TGTGCCAGCAGTTTCAAGGGGGCTCAGCCCCAGCATTTT	CASSFKGAQPQHF
TRBJ2-7	once	TRBV7-2	TRBD1	TGTGCCAGCAGCTTACAGGGGGCGGTTCCCTACGAGCAGTACTTC	CASSLQGAVPYEQYF
TRBJ1-1	NA	TRBV18	NA	TGTGCCAGCAAAGCGATCAATCAAAGGAACACTGAAGCTTTCTTT	CASKAINQRNTEAFF
TRBJ1-1	few	TRBV30	NA	TGTGCCTGGAGTGACCGCGGGGACGGGGCTTTCTTT	CAWSDRGDGAFF
TRBJ1-4	NA	TRBV7-9	NA	TGTGCCAGCAGCTTAGGGGGAGGCGCTAATGAAAAACTGTTTTTT	CASSLGGGANEKLFF
TRBJ2-2	NA	TRBV24-1	NA	TGTGCCACCAGTGTAATGGGGGCCGGACCAAACACCGGGGAGCTGTTTTTT	CATSVMGAGPNTGELFF
TRBJ2-5	NA	TRBV11-3	TRBD1	TGTGCCAGCAGCTACAGGGGCGGGGAGACCCAGTACTTC	CASSYRGGETQYF
TRBJ2-3	NA	TRBV7-2	NA	TGTGCCAGCAGGCCAGGAACAGATACGCAGTATTTT	CASRPGTDTQYF
TRBJ1-1	NA	TRBV12-3/TRBV12-4	NA	TGTGCCAGCACCCCTCGGACTGAAGCTTTCTTT	CASTPRTEAFF
TRBJ1-3	NA	TRBV5-4	NA	TGTGCCAGCAGCTTGGGCGTTGGTATCTCTGGAAACACCATATATTTT	CASSLGVGISGNTIYF
TRBJ2-7	NA	TRBV11-2	TRBD1	TGTGCCAGCAGCTCAGAAGGTGCGTCCGGGACAGGGGGATTCAGTTACGAGCAGTACTTC	CASSSEGASGTGGFSYEQYF
TRBJ1-1	NA	TRBV6-6	NA	TGTGCCAGCAGCTCGTGGGCTGTGAACACTGAAGCTTTCTTT	CASSSWAVNTEAFF
TRBJ2-1	NA	TRBV7-2	TRBD2	TGTGCCAGCAGCTCGAGGACTAGCAGGGGTGAGCAGTTCTTC	CASSSRTSRGEQFF
TRBJ2-1	NA	TRBV11-3	NA	TGTGCCAGCAGCTTAGATGGGAGGCCCAACAATGAGCAGTTCTTC	CASSLDGRPNNEQFF
TRBJ1-2	NA	TRBV15	NA	TGTGCCACCAGCAGAGATGCGGCAAGCTACACCTTC	CATSRDAASYTF
TRBJ1-1	NA	TRBV27	NA	TGTGCCAGCAGTTTAGCAGGGGTGAACACTGAAGCTTTCTTT	CASSLAGVNTEAFF
TRBJ2-7	NA	TRBV2	NA	TGTGCCAGCAGGTCCTACTACGAGCAGTACTTC	CASRSYYEQYF
TRBJ1-5	NA	TRBV12-3/TRBV12-4	NA	TGTGCCAGCAGTTTAAGCCGGTATCAGCCCCAGCATTTT	CASSLSRYQPQHF